The 13 T cell receptor beta chains below all came from one sample that was sequenced in a study of T cell repertoires in cytomegalovirus infection. Each CDR3 protein gets one entry after TCRdb re-called the reads with MiXCR. The profile shows about 900,000 distinct CDR3 sequences, around 30% of them singletons. No antigen has been identified for these receptors. The sequenced sample was cultured CD8+ T cells from PBMCs, obtained from culture after CMV antigen stimulation. These receptors were collected from a human donor in good health (CMV status not recorded). Some clones in this sample may be carry-over from other donors' samples.

This clonotype has only a few counts. CDR3 DNA sequence: TGCGCCAGCAGCAGTAGCGTGTACACCGGGGAGCTGTTTTTT. Amino acids: CASSSSVYTGELFF. This chain links TRBV4-3 with TRBJ2-2, with D possibly matching TRBD2 (5 bases). Germline assignment: CDR1 LGHNA and CDR2 YSLEER. The CDR3 extends over 14 amino acids. Deletions cut 5 bases from V and 3 bases from J, with 10 bases between.

The J gene is TRBJ2-6, the V gene TRBV7-9; tentative D call: TRBD1 (5 bases). The CDR3 loop spans 19 amino acids. V shed 2 bases and J shed 0 bases, with 17 bases lying between them. CDR1 SEHNR and CDR2 FQNEAQ come from the germline V gene (reference sequence). The CDR3 nucleotides read TGTGCCAGCAGCTTAAAGGGGCAATCGTTAAGCTCTGGGGCCAACGTCCTGACTTTC. Translated, it gives CASSLKGQSLSSGANVLTF. Full variable domain (outside the CDR3, taken from reference TRBV7-9 and TRBJ2-6): DTGVSQNPRHKITKRGQNVTFRCDPISEHNRLYWYRQTLGQGPEFLTYFQNEAQLEKSRLLSDRFSAERPKGSFSTLEIQRTEQGDSAMYLCASSLKGQSLSSGANVLTFGAGSRLTVL.

V usage is TRBV10-2 and J usage is TRBJ2-7; D unresolved. The V gene's germline CDR1 is WSHSY and CDR2 SAAADI. This CDR3 has 14 amino acids. V gave up 4 bases and J gave up 0 bases, with 10 bases separating them. CDR3: CASSGVRLSYEQYV. Here the CDR3 DNA reads TGCGCCAGCAGTGGGGTACGGCTCTCCTACGAGCAGTACGTC.

V is TRBV6-5 and J is TRBJ2-1, with 9 bases that match TRBD2. This CDR3 comprises 11 residues. Germline CDR1 and CDR2: MNHEY and SVGAGI. The CDR3, as DNA: TGTTTCGTGCGGGGGGGCCTTGAGCAGTTCTTC. It translates to CFVRGGLEQFF.

This chain uses TRBV27 with TRBJ1-1, with no clear D. Trimming took off 3 bases at V and 1 base at J, with 9 bases between the two ends. In germline, CDR1 is MNHEY, CDR2 SMNVEV (reference sequence). CDR3 length: 14 residues. CDR3 loop: CASSFRDPNTEAFF. In DNA form, the CDR3 reads TGTGCCAGCAGTTTTCGAGACCCGAACACTGAAGCTTTCTTT.

The J gene is TRBJ2-5, the V gene TRBV11-1; the match to TRBD2 covers 10 bases. Trimming cost V 5 bases and J 13 bases; bases outside gene matches: 7. The length of the CDR3 is 12 residues. From germline, CDR1 is SGHAT and CDR2 FQDESV (reference sequence). CDR3 region: CASSTGSGGPYF. CDR3 nucleotides: TGTGCCAGCAGCACGGGTAGCGGGGGGCCGTACTTC. The variable domain in full, completed from reference TRBV11-1 and TRBJ2-5, reads EAEVAQSPRYKITEKSQAVAFWCDPISGHATLYWYRQILGQGPELLVQFQDESVVDDSQLPKDRFSAERLKGVDSTLKIQPAELGDSAMYLCASSTGSGGPYFGPGTRLLVL.

Details on this clonotype: A junction boundary mismatches the germline segment, possibly from a read error. The genes are TRBV5-4 and TRBJ2-2, with D possibly TRBD2 on 7 matching bases. Germline V gene data show CDR1 as SGHNT and CDR2 as YYREEE (reference sequence). The CDR3 contains 19 residues. The CDR3, as DNA: TGTGCCAGCAGCTTGCGGGGAGGGAGTGTGGGGGCGAACGCCGGGGAGCTGTTTTTT. Amino acids: CASSLRGGSVGANAGELFF. Full variable domain (rest looked up from reference TRBV5-4 and TRBJ2-2): ETGVTQSPTHLIKTRGQQVTLRCSSQSGHNTVSWYQQALGQGPQFIFQYYREEENGRGNFPPRFSGLQFPNYSSELNVNALELDDSALYLCASSLRGGSVGANAGELFFGEGSRLTVL.

The chain links TRBV10-2 to TRBJ1-1; 10 bases map to TRBD1. J was trimmed by 6 bases and V by 4 bases; bases with no gene match: 5. The germline gives CDR1 WSHSY, CDR2 SAAADI. The CDR3 spans 14 residues. CDR3 bases: TGCGCCAGCAGTGTCCGGGACAGGGGATCTGAAGCTTTCTTT. Its protein product is CASSVRDRGSEAFF.

This clonotype was counted only a few times. The gene calls are TRBV7-9 and TRBJ2-6; no clear D gene. The CDR3 spans 16 residues. Germline V gene sequence: CDR1 SEHNR, CDR2 FQNEAQ (reference sequence). V dropped 3 bases and J dropped 6 bases, with 15 bases sitting between them. In nucleotides, the CDR3 is TGTGCCAGCAGCTTTTATCTCGGTGTTGAGGCCAACGTCCTGACTTTC. Residues: CASSFYLGVEANVLTF.

The chain has TRBV10-3 and TRBJ2-7; perhaps TRBD1 as D (5 bases). The CDR3 consists of 14 residues. V dropped 5 bases and J dropped 4 bases, with 15 bases sitting between them. CDR1 ENHRY and CDR2 SYGVKD come from the germline V gene. Here the CDR3 DNA reads TGTGCCATCAGTCCTCCAGGGAACGGTTACGAGCAGTACTTC. As protein: CAISPPGNGYEQYF.

Regarding this clonotype: A junction end diverges from the germline sequence, so it may reflect a read error. V usage is TRBV5-1 and J usage is TRBJ2-3; tentative D call: TRBD1 (6 bases). The CDR3 covers 17 residues. Germline V gene data show CDR1 as SGHRS and CDR2 as YFSETQ. CDR3 sequence (DNA): TGCGCCAACAGCTTGGAAGGGACAACCTATAGCACAGATACGCAGTATTTT. This encodes CANSLEGTTYSTDTQYF.

This clonotype occurred many times. The rearrangement links TRBV7-6 to TRBJ2-1, with TRBD2 matching 10 bases. The germline V gene encodes CDR1 SGHVS and CDR2 FNYEAQ. V gave up 4 bases and J gave up 8 bases; unmatched junction bases: 8. The CDR3 extends over 15 amino acids. CDR3 residues: CASSSASGGADEQFF. The CDR3, as DNA: TGTGCCAGCAGCTCAGCGAGCGGGGGGGCCGATGAGCAGTTCTTC.

In its sample, this clonotype was seen a few times. J is TRBJ1-5 and V is TRBV29-1, with unresolved D. The germline V gene encodes CDR1 SQVTM and CDR2 ANQGSEA. The V gene lost 4 bases and the J gene lost 4 bases, with 11 bases spanning the gap. This CDR3 is 13 amino acids long. Written as DNA, the CDR3 is TGCAGCGTTGGTGCGGCCCCTAATCAGCCCCAGCATTTT. This encodes CSVGAAPNQPQHF.